The clone carrying this TCR beta chain was seen more than once but under ten times. Its antigen is unknown. Trimming cost V 7 bases and J 2 bases; bases outside gene matches: 5. The V gene's germline CDR1 is SGHNT and CDR2 YYREEE (reference sequence). CDR3 size: 13 residues. This sample stems from a study of vaccination and CD4 T cells after COVID-19. Turning to the study itself: Post-COVID sampling occurred a median about 110 days after diagnosis (range 35 to 161). Treatment of control cultures consisted of a CEFX pool, an HIV-1 Nef pool, or no peptide.

Oncomine TCR Beta short-read sequencing was applied to DNA from cultured CD4+ T cells. In TCRdb, the PCR reads were re-called with MiXCR into one record per CDR3 protein. This table holds some 8,400 distinct CDR3 sequences, about 61% found once. Stated treatment: roughly 10-day PBMC culture with coronavirus spike peptide pools or control peptides (ViraFEST assay). The authors cultured around 2.1 million PBMCs per well with 8 to 10 IU/ml IL-2 and about 10 ug/ml peptide pools. The source of this sequence is a human donor who had recovered from COVID-19. This chain joins TRBV5-4 and TRBJ1-2; 7 bases agree with TRBD1. Sequencing input: CD4+ T cells from blood, cultured in vitro. The CDR3 is CASALRGNYGYTF. The CDR3 DNA reads TGTGCCAGCGCCCTCAGGGGGAACTATGGCTACACCTTC. The full variable domain, completed using reference TRBV5-4 and TRBJ1-2, is ETGVTQSPTHLIKTRGQQVTLRCSSQSGHNTVSWYQQALGQGPQFIFQYYREEENGRGNFPPRFSGLQFPNYSSELNVNALELDDSALYLCASALRGNYGYTFGSGTRLTVV.